This TCR beta chain was documented in a study of vaccination and CD4 T cells after COVID-19. Treatment reported: roughly 11-day PBMC culture with coronavirus spike peptide pools or control peptides (ViraFEST assay). Peptide-pool expansion of antigen-specific T cells preceded TCR sequencing in ViraFEST. It was with 9 to 10 IU/ml IL-2 and roughly 9 ug/ml peptide pools that 1.8 million or so PBMCs per well were cultured. CDR3 length: 20 residues. Germline V CDR1 and CDR2: KGHDR, SFDVKD. Germline trimming cut 4 bases from V and 4 bases from J; bases unmatched to any gene: 14. Concerning this clonotype itself: Its antigen is as yet unknown.

Once obtained from cultured CD4+ T cells, the DNA was sequenced using the Oncomine TCR Beta short-read assay. Genomic DNA from cultured CD4+ T cells was extracted. TCRdb used MiXCR to reprocess the PCR reads, holding one entry per CDR3 protein. This table holds some 14,000 distinct CDR3 sequences, roughly 29% found once. The TCR comes from a human donor who received a COVID-19 vaccine. V usage is TRBV24-1 and J usage is TRBJ2-1; the match to TRBD2 covers 14 bases. The sample consisted of CD4+ T cells from blood, cultured in vitro, taken before SARS-CoV-2 vaccination. In DNA form, the CDR3 reads TGTGCCACCAGTGACCAGGGACTAGCGGGGGCCCCATCTTCATACAATGAGCAGTTCTTC. Protein product: CATSDQGLAGAPSSYNEQFF.